A selection of T cell receptor beta chains follows, all from one sample in a study of blood T cell repertoires in COVID-19. Profiled with immunoSEQ multiplex PCR; TCRdb holds only in-frame clones, not every one. The profile shows approximately 67,000 clones, around nine tenths of them singletons. The source material was peripheral blood. All receptors derive from a woman aged 80 or over with acute or convalescent COVID-19. CDR3s include the opening cysteine and the closing phenylalanine or tryptophan. Each record gives: D gene, J gene, V gene, clone size, CDR3 DNA, CDR3 protein. A D gene is named only where the DNA matches it firmly. A row's size may be missing; if present it is once, few, many or a size class.

d_call: NA
j_call: TRBJ1-3
v_call: TRBV27
clone_size: NA
cdr3_nt: TGTGCCAGCAGTTCCCTCGGGGTCCCCGGCACCATATATTTT
cdr3_aa: CASSSLGVPGTIYF

d_call: TRBD1
j_call: TRBJ2-1
v_call: TRBV5-1
clone_size: NA
cdr3_nt: TGCGCCAGCAGCACACCGGGACAGTACAATGAGCAGTTCTTC
cdr3_aa: CASSTPGQYNEQFF

d_call: NA
j_call: TRBJ2-1
v_call: TRBV27
clone_size: NA
cdr3_nt: TGTGCCAGTCTGAGGCATGGATACAATGAGCAGTTCTTC
cdr3_aa: CASLRHGYNEQFF

d_call: TRBD2
j_call: TRBJ2-1
v_call: TRBV3-1/TRBV3-2
clone_size: once
cdr3_nt: TGTGCCAGCAGCCAAAGATCTCTTGGGCTAGCGGGGGACCTGGAGCAGTTCTTC
cdr3_aa: CASSQRSLGLAGDLEQFF

d_call: TRBD1
j_call: TRBJ1-4
v_call: TRBV18
clone_size: NA
cdr3_nt: TGTGCCAGCTCACCACCGAGACAGGGTGGAGAAAAACTGTTTTTT
cdr3_aa: CASSPPRQGGEKLFF

d_call: TRBD2
j_call: TRBJ2-1
v_call: TRBV19
clone_size: NA
cdr3_nt: TGTGCCAGTAGTATGAAACTAGCGGGGGGCCCCCTCTACAATGAGCAGTTCTTC
cdr3_aa: CASSMKLAGGPLYNEQFF

d_call: TRBD1
j_call: TRBJ1-2
v_call: TRBV5-1
clone_size: NA
cdr3_nt: TGCGCCAGCAGCTTCACAGGGGTGAATGGCTACACCTTC
cdr3_aa: CASSFTGVNGYTF

d_call: NA
j_call: TRBJ2-3
v_call: TRBV28
clone_size: once
cdr3_nt: TGTGCCACTACGACTACTAGCACAGATACGCAGTATTTT
cdr3_aa: CATTTTSTDTQYF

d_call: TRBD1
j_call: TRBJ1-1
v_call: TRBV28
clone_size: NA
cdr3_nt: TGTGCCAGCAGCTCGACAGGGTTCGAAGCTTTCTTT
cdr3_aa: CASSSTGFEAFF

d_call: TRBD1
j_call: TRBJ1-2
v_call: TRBV4-1
clone_size: NA
cdr3_nt: TGCGCCAGCAGCCAAGCCCCAGACAGGGTGAATGGCTACACCTTC
cdr3_aa: CASSQAPDRVNGYTF

d_call: NA
j_call: TRBJ1-6
v_call: TRBV6-5
clone_size: NA
cdr3_nt: TGTGCCAGCAGTCTACAGGGAAGAAATTCACCCCTCCACTTT
cdr3_aa: CASSLQGRNSPLHF

d_call: TRBD1
j_call: TRBJ1-1
v_call: TRBV7-9
clone_size: NA
cdr3_nt: TGTGCCAGCAGCAGAGACAGGGCTCAACGAACTGAAGCTTTCTTT
cdr3_aa: CASSRDRAQRTEAFF

d_call: NA
j_call: TRBJ2-7
v_call: TRBV5-1
clone_size: NA
cdr3_nt: TGCGCCAGCAGCCACGGATCGGGAAACTACGAGCAGTACTTC
cdr3_aa: CASSHGSGNYEQYF

d_call: NA
j_call: TRBJ2-2
v_call: TRBV7-2
clone_size: NA
cdr3_nt: TGTGCCAGCAGCTTAGGGGTCGGAGGGACCGGGGAGCTGTTTTTT
cdr3_aa: CASSLGVGGTGELFF

d_call: TRBD1
j_call: TRBJ1-2
v_call: TRBV2
clone_size: NA
cdr3_nt: TGTGCCAGCAGCGAGGGTAGACAGGGCAATGGCTACACCTTC
cdr3_aa: CASSEGRQGNGYTF

d_call: NA
j_call: TRBJ1-4
v_call: TRBV18
clone_size: NA
cdr3_nt: TGTGCCAGCTCACAGAAACAGGTCTCAACTAATGAAAAACTGTTTTTT
cdr3_aa: CASSQKQVSTNEKLFF

d_call: TRBD1
j_call: TRBJ1-5
v_call: TRBV7-2
clone_size: NA
cdr3_nt: TGTGCCAGCAGCGCCGGGACAGTGAGCAATCAGCCCCAGCATTTT
cdr3_aa: CASSAGTVSNQPQHF

d_call: NA
j_call: TRBJ1-1
v_call: TRBV7-6
clone_size: NA
cdr3_nt: TGTGCCAGCAGCGCTGGTACGGTCACTGAAGCTTTCTTT
cdr3_aa: CASSAGTVTEAFF

d_call: NA
j_call: TRBJ1-3
v_call: TRBV5-1
clone_size: NA
cdr3_nt: TGCGCCAGCAGCCGGGGGGCTAGTGCTGGAAACACCATATATTTT
cdr3_aa: CASSRGASAGNTIYF

d_call: TRBD1
j_call: TRBJ1-2
v_call: TRBV29-1
clone_size: NA
cdr3_nt: TGCAGCGAGACTCGGACAGGTCGTAACTATGGCTACACCTTC
cdr3_aa: CSETRTGRNYGYTF

d_call: NA
j_call: TRBJ2-5
v_call: TRBV19
clone_size: NA
cdr3_nt: TGTGCCAGTAGTTTCCGAGGCGGGGAGACCCAGTACTTC
cdr3_aa: CASSFRGGETQYF

d_call: NA
j_call: TRBJ1-1
v_call: TRBV28
clone_size: NA
cdr3_nt: TGTGCCAGCAGTTTTTTGGTAGCCATGAACACTGAAGCTTTCTTT
cdr3_aa: CASSFLVAMNTEAFF

d_call: TRBD1
j_call: TRBJ1-2
v_call: TRBV29-1
clone_size: NA
cdr3_nt: TGCAGCGTTCGGGACAGGGGAGCGAGGAACTATGGCTACACCTTC
cdr3_aa: CSVRDRGARNYGYTF

d_call: NA
j_call: TRBJ1-4
v_call: TRBV11-2
clone_size: NA
cdr3_nt: TGTGCCAGCAGCCCGGGACTTACTAATGAAAAACTGTTTTTT
cdr3_aa: CASSPGLTNEKLFF

d_call: TRBD2
j_call: TRBJ2-3
v_call: TRBV3-1/TRBV3-2
clone_size: NA
cdr3_nt: TGTGCCAGCAGCCCTTTGGCTAGCGGTAGCACAGATACGCAGTATTTT
cdr3_aa: CASSPLASGSTDTQYF

d_call: NA
j_call: TRBJ1-3
v_call: TRBV6-5
clone_size: NA
cdr3_nt: TGTGCCAGCAGGAGCTCTGGAAACACCATATATTTT
cdr3_aa: CASRSSGNTIYF

d_call: TRBD2
j_call: TRBJ2-7
v_call: TRBV19
clone_size: NA
cdr3_nt: TGTGCCAGTAGTAAACTCGGCGCGGGAGGTACCTACGAGCAGTACTTC
cdr3_aa: CASSKLGAGGTYEQYF

d_call: TRBD1
j_call: TRBJ1-5
v_call: TRBV12-3/TRBV12-4
clone_size: NA
cdr3_nt: TGTGCCAGCAGTTTCCATGAGGGGACAGATAAACATTTT
cdr3_aa: CASSFHEGTDKHF

d_call: NA
j_call: TRBJ1-5
v_call: TRBV6-5
clone_size: once
cdr3_nt: TGTGCCAGCAGTTACTCAGAGTTTCAGCCCCAGCATTTT
cdr3_aa: CASSYSEFQPQHF

d_call: TRBD2
j_call: TRBJ2-1
v_call: TRBV6-5
clone_size: NA
cdr3_nt: TGTGCCAGCAGGCCAACTAGCGGGGGGTCCAATGAGCAGTTCTTC
cdr3_aa: CASRPTSGGSNEQFF

d_call: NA
j_call: TRBJ1-3
v_call: TRBV5-6
clone_size: NA
cdr3_nt: TGTGCCAGCAGCTTCGGGTCTCAGCCTGCGAACACCATATATTTT
cdr3_aa: CASSFGSQPANTIYF

d_call: NA
j_call: TRBJ1-4
v_call: TRBV7-9
clone_size: NA
cdr3_nt: TGTGCCAGCAGCGTTGGACTGTCTGATGAAAAACTGTTTTTT
cdr3_aa: CASSVGLSDEKLFF

d_call: TRBD1
j_call: TRBJ1-5
v_call: TRBV5-8
clone_size: NA
cdr3_nt: TGTGCCAGCAGCTTGGGACTACAGGGGAATCAGCCCCAGCATTTT
cdr3_aa: CASSLGLQGNQPQHF

d_call: NA
j_call: TRBJ2-3
v_call: TRBV3-1/TRBV3-2
clone_size: NA
cdr3_nt: TGTGCCAGCAGCCAAGGTTTAGGGGTTGCAGATACGCAGTATTTT
cdr3_aa: CASSQGLGVADTQYF

d_call: NA
j_call: TRBJ1-2
v_call: TRBV27
clone_size: NA
cdr3_nt: TGTGCCAGCAGTTTATCGGGGGGATGGAGCTACACCTTC
cdr3_aa: CASSLSGGWSYTF

d_call: NA
j_call: TRBJ1-5
v_call: TRBV19
clone_size: NA
cdr3_nt: TGTGCCAGTAGTATTAGTAATGAGGGGACACAGCCCCAGCATTTT
cdr3_aa: CASSISNEGTQPQHF

d_call: NA
j_call: TRBJ2-2
v_call: TRBV9
clone_size: NA
cdr3_nt: TGTGCCAGCAGCGTAGCTACGGGGAACACCGGGGAGCTGTTTTTT
cdr3_aa: CASSVATGNTGELFF

d_call: TRBD2
j_call: TRBJ2-1
v_call: TRBV2
clone_size: NA
cdr3_nt: TGTGCCAGCCGAACTAGCGGGCTGTACAATGAGCAGTTCTTC
cdr3_aa: CASRTSGLYNEQFF

d_call: NA
j_call: TRBJ1-1
v_call: TRBV19
clone_size: NA
cdr3_nt: TGTGCCAGTAGTATCAGGGGTCCGTCTGAAGCTTTCTTT
cdr3_aa: CASSIRGPSEAFF

d_call: TRBD2
j_call: TRBJ2-2
v_call: TRBV5-1
clone_size: NA
cdr3_nt: TGCGCCAGCAGAGGGGCTAGCGGGAACACCGGGGAGCTGTTTTTT
cdr3_aa: CASRGASGNTGELFF

d_call: TRBD2
j_call: TRBJ2-3
v_call: TRBV7-3
clone_size: NA
cdr3_nt: TGTGCCAGCAGCTTAACTAGCGGGAGGTCCCTGGGAGGAGATACGCAGTATTTT
cdr3_aa: CASSLTSGRSLGGDTQYF

d_call: TRBD1
j_call: TRBJ1-5
v_call: TRBV18
clone_size: NA
cdr3_nt: TGTGCCAGCTCACAAACAGGGGGACTCAATCAGCCCCAGCATTTT
cdr3_aa: CASSQTGGLNQPQHF

d_call: TRBD2
j_call: TRBJ2-5
v_call: TRBV10-3
clone_size: NA
cdr3_nt: TGTGCCATCAGTGAGTCTGGGACTAGCGGGGAAGAGACCCAGTACTTC
cdr3_aa: CAISESGTSGEETQYF

d_call: TRBD2
j_call: TRBJ2-5
v_call: TRBV2
clone_size: NA
cdr3_nt: TGTGCCAGCAGTGGACTAGCGACCCAAGAGACCCAGTACTTC
cdr3_aa: CASSGLATQETQYF

d_call: NA
j_call: TRBJ2-6
v_call: TRBV5-5
clone_size: few
cdr3_nt: TGTGCCAGCAGTCCGCAGGGGACTGGGGCCAACGTCCTGACTTTC
cdr3_aa: CASSPQGTGANVLTF

d_call: TRBD1
j_call: TRBJ2-1
v_call: TRBV14
clone_size: NA
cdr3_nt: TGTGCCAGCAGCACCTTGGGACAGGGAAAGGGAGAGCAGTTCTTC
cdr3_aa: CASSTLGQGKGEQFF

d_call: TRBD1
j_call: TRBJ2-7
v_call: TRBV28
clone_size: NA
cdr3_nt: TGTGCCAGCAGTTTGCAGGGGGCGGCATCCTACGAGCAGTACTTC
cdr3_aa: CASSLQGAASYEQYF

d_call: NA
j_call: TRBJ1-3
v_call: TRBV4-1
clone_size: NA
cdr3_nt: TGCGCCAGCAGCCAGTGGGAGGTGCTCTCTGGAAACACCATATATTTT
cdr3_aa: CASSQWEVLSGNTIYF

d_call: TRBD1
j_call: TRBJ2-3
v_call: TRBV7-2
clone_size: NA
cdr3_nt: TGTGCCAGCAGCTTGACAGGGGGTGCAGATACGCAGTATTTT
cdr3_aa: CASSLTGGADTQYF

d_call: TRBD1
j_call: TRBJ1-1
v_call: TRBV2
clone_size: NA
cdr3_nt: TGTGCCAGCAGGAGGGGACAGGGGGGGACTGAAGCTTTCTTT
cdr3_aa: CASRRGQGGTEAFF

d_call: NA
j_call: TRBJ1-4
v_call: TRBV3-1/TRBV3-2
clone_size: NA
cdr3_nt: TGTGCCAGCAGCCGCGACAGGAGGAATGAAAAACTGTTTTTT
cdr3_aa: CASSRDRRNEKLFF

d_call: NA
j_call: TRBJ2-7
v_call: TRBV4-1
clone_size: medium-sized
cdr3_nt: TGCGCCAGCAGCCAAGATCCAGAGGTATCGGGGGAGCAGTACTTC
cdr3_aa: CASSQDPEVSGEQYF

d_call: NA
j_call: TRBJ2-2
v_call: TRBV24-1
clone_size: NA
cdr3_nt: TGTGCCACCAGTGATTTAAATAGCCGAGCAACCGGGGAGCTGTTTTTT
cdr3_aa: CATSDLNSRATGELFF